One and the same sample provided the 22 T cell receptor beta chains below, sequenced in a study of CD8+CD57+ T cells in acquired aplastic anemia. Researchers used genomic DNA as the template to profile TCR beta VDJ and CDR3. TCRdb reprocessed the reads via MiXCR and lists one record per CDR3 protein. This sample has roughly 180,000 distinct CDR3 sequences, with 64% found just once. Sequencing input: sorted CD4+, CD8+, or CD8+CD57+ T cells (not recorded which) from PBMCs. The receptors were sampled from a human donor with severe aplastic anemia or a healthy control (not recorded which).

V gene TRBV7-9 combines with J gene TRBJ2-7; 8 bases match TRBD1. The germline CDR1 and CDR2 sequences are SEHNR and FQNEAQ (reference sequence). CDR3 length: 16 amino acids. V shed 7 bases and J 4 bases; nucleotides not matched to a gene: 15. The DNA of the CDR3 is TGTGCCAGCATCATCACTGATACAGGGGGAATTTACGAGCAGTACTTC. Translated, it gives CASIITDTGGIYEQYF. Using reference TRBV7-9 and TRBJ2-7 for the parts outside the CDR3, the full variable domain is DTGVSQNPRHKITKRGQNVTFRCDPISEHNRLYWYRQTLGQGPEFLTYFQNEAQLEKSRLLSDRFSAERPKGSFSTLEIQRTEQGDSAMYLCASIITDTGGIYEQYFGPGTRLTVT.

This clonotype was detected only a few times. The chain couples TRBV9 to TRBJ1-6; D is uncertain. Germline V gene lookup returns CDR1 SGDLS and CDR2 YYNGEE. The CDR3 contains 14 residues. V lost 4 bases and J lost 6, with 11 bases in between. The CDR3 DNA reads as TGTGCCAGCAGCATGACAAGCAGTAATTCACCCCTCCACTTT. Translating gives CASSMTSSNSPLHF.

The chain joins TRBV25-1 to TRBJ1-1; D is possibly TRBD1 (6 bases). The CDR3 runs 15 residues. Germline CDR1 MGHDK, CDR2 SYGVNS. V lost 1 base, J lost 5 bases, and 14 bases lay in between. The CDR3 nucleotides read TGTGCCAGCAGTGAATCAGCAACAGGGTGGACTGAAGCTTTCTTT. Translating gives CASSESATGWTEAFF.

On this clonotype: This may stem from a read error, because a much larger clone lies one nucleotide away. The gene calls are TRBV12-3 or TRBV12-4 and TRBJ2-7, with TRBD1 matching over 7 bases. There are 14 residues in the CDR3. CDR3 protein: CASSRRDSPNEQCF. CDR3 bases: TGTGCCAGCAGCCGCCGGGACAGCCCTAACGAGCAGTGCTTC.

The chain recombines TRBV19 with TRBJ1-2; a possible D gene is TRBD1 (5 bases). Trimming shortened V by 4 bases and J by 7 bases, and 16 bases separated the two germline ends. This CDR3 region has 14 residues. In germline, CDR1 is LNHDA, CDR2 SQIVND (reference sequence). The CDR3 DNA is TGTGCCAGTAGTACCCTGGGGGGGAGTGGTGGCTACACCTTC. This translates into CASSTLGGSGGYTF.

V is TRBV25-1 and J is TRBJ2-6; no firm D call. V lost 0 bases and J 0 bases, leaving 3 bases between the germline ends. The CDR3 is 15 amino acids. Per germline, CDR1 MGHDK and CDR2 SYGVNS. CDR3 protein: CASSEYGSGANVLTF. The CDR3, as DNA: TGTGCCAGCAGTGAATACGGCTCTGGGGCCAACGTCCTGACTTTC.

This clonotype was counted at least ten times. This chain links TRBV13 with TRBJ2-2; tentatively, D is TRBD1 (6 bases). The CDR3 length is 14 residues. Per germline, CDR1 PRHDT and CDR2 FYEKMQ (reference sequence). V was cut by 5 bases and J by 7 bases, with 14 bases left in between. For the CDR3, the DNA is TGTGCCAGCAGCCCCCGGACAGCTTTCGGGGAGCTGTTTTTT. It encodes CASSPRTAFGELFF.

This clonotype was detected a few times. The CDR3 here is CSVRDYSHSYEQYF. The CDR3 DNA reads as TGCAGCGTGCGGGACTACTCCCACTCCTACGAGCAGTACTTC. The rearrangement links TRBV29-1 to TRBJ2-7; 7 bases align to TRBD2. CDR3 length: 14 residues. The germline V gene has CDR1 SQVTM and CDR2 ANQGSEA. J gave up 0 bases and V 6 bases, and 8 bases lay outside the gene matches.

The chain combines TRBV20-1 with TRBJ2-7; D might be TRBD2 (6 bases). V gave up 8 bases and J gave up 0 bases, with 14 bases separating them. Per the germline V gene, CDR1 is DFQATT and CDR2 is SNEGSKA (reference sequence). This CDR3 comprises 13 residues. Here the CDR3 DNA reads TGCAGTTCTGCACGGGGGAGCTCCTACGAGCAGTACTTC. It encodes CSSARGSSYEQYF.

Here the CDR3 DNA reads TGTGCCAGCAGCAGGACTAGCGGATTCACAGATACGCAGTATTTT. Translation gives CASSRTSGFTDTQYF. The V and J genes are TRBV27 and TRBJ2-3; TRBD2 aligns across 10 bases. CDR1 and CDR2 from the germline V gene are MNHEY and SMNVEV (reference sequence). The V segment lost 6 bases and the J segment 2 bases; nucleotides outside the gene matches: 5. The CDR3 consists of 15 residues.

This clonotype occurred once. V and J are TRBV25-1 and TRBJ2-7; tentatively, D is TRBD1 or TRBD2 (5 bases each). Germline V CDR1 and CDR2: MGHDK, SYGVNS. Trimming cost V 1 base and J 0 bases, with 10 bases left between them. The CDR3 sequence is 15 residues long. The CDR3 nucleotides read TGTGCCAGCAGTGAATTTAAGGGGAGCTCCTACGAGCAGTACTTC. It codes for CASSEFKGSSYEQYF.

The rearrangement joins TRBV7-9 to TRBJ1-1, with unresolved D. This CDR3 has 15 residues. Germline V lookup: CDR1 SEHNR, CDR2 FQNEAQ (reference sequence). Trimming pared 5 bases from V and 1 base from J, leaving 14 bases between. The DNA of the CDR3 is TGTGCCAGCAGCCCCGGTTGGACCGGGAACACTGAAGCTTTCTTT. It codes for CASSPGWTGNTEAFF.

The CDR3 sequence: CATSRDLGHYEQYF. CDR3 DNA sequence: TGTGCCACCAGCAGAGATCTGGGACATTACGAGCAGTACTTC. This chain connects TRBV15 to TRBJ2-7; D might be TRBD1 (6 bases). The V gene's germline CDR1 is LNHNV and CDR2 YYDKDF (reference sequence). The length of the CDR3 is 14 residues. V was trimmed by 0 bases and J by 4 bases, leaving 10 bases between them.

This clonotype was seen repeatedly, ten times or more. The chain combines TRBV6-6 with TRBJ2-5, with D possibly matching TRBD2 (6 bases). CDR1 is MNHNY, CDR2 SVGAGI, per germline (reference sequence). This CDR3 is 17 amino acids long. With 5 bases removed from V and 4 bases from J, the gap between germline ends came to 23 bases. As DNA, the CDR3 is TGTGCCAGCAGTCCGGGGATTGCAGGTTTCGGGGGAGAGACCCAGTACTTC. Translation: CASSPGIAGFGGETQYF.

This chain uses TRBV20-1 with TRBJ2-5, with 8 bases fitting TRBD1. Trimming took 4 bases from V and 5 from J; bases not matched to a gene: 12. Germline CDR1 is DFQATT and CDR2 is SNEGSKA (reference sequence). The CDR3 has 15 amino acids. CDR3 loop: CSAKDYRGAYETQYF. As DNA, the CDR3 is TGCAGTGCTAAGGACTACAGGGGGGCGTACGAGACCCAGTACTTC.

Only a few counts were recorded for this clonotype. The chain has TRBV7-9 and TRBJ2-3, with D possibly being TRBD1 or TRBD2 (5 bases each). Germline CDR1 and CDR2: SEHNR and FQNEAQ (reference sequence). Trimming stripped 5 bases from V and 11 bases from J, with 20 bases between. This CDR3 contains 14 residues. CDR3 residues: CASSPGLSDNEQYF. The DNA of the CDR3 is TGTGCCAGCAGCCCGGGGTTATCGGACAATGAGCAGTATTTT.

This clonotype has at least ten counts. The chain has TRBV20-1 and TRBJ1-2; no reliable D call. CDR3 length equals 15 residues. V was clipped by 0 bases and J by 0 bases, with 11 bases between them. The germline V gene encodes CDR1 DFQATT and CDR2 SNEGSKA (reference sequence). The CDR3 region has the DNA TGCAGTGCTAGAGATCGCGACACCGCTAACTATGGCTACACCTTC. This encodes CSARDRDTANYGYTF.

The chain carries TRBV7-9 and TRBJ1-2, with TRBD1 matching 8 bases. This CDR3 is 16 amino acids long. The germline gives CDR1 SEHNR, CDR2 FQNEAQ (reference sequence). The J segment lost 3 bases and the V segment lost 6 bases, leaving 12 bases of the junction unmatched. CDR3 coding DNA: TGTGCCAGCAGAAGGACAGGGATCGGTTTGGACTATGGCTACACCTTC. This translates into CASRRTGIGLDYGYTF.

CDR3 sequence reads: CAIGGGYYEQYF. CDR3 coding DNA: TGTGCCATCGGCGGGGGCTACTACGAGCAGTACTTC. The chain is built from TRBV10-3 and TRBJ2-7, with D maybe TRBD2 (7 bases). The CDR3 loop spans 12 amino acids. CDR1 and CDR2 from the germline V gene are ENHRY and SYGVKD. Deletions cut 8 bases from V and 3 bases from J, with 11 bases between.

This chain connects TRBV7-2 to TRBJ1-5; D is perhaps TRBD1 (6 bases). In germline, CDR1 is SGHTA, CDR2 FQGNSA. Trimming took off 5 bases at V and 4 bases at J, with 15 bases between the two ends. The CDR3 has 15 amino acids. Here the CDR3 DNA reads TGTGCCAGCAGCCGCCTGGGGGCAGCAAATCAGCCCCAGCATTTT. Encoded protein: CASSRLGAANQPQHF.

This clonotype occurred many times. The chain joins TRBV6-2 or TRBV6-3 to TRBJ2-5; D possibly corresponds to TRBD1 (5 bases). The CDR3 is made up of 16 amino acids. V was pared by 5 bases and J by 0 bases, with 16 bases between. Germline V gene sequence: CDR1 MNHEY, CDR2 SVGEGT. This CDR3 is CASSPDRNWYQETQYF. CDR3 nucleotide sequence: TGTGCCAGCAGTCCCGACAGAAATTGGTACCAAGAGACCCAGTACTTC.

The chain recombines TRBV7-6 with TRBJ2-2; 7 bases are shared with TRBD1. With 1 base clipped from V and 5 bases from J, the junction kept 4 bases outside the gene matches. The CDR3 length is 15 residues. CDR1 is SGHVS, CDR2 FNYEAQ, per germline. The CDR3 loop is CASSLDGQATGELFF. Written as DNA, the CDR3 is TGTGCCAGCAGCTTAGATGGACAGGCGACCGGGGAGCTGTTTTTT.